One sample yielded the 28 T cell receptor beta chains listed below, sequenced in a study of cytomegalovirus exposure and HLA in healthy donors. Researchers ran the PCR with 60 Vbeta and 13 Jbeta primers. TCRdb's table, derived via immunoSEQ multiplex PCR, lists solely in-frame clones and lacks some. The sample lists 89,000 or so clones; roughly 73% were seen once. The specimen sequenced was PBMCs. These receptors all stem from a boy younger than 18 in good health and CMV-seronegative.

This sequence joins TRBV5-1 and TRBJ2-7; TRBD1 might be the D (6 bases). The V and J ends lost 2 bases and 2 bases respectively, with 11 bases between them. The CDR3 totals 14 residues. Germline loops: CDR1 SGHRS, CDR2 YFSETQ. For the CDR3, the DNA is TGCGCCAGCAGCTTCGGGACACTTCCCTACGAGCAGTACTTC. This sequence encodes CASSFGTLPYEQYF.

The chain employs TRBV2 and TRBJ2-1; TRBD2 aligns across 9 bases. The V and J ends lost 7 bases and 5 bases, in that order; junction bases with no gene match: 9. Per germline, CDR1 SNHLY and CDR2 FYNNEI. This CDR3 has 15 residues. The CDR3 loop reads CASKVRREGDNEQFF. The CDR3 DNA is TGTGCCAGCAAAGTCAGGCGGGAGGGGGACAATGAGCAGTTCTTC.

V and J are TRBV14 and TRBJ1-6; tentative D call: TRBD1 (5 bases). Germline-derived CDR1 and CDR2 are SGHDN and FVKESK. The CDR3 length is 15 residues. Trimming cost V 4 bases and J 5 bases, with 12 bases left between them. CDR3: CASSPGRGHNSPLHF. The CDR3 nucleotides are TGTGCCAGCAGCCCGGGGAGGGGCCATAATTCACCCCTCCACTTT.

The genes are TRBV28 and TRBJ1-1; D is undetermined. Deletions cut 8 bases from V and 1 base from J, with 8 bases between. CDR3 length: 12 residues. CDR1 is MDHEN, CDR2 SYDVKM, per germline. CDR3 residues: CASLRRNTEAFF. In DNA form, the CDR3 reads TGTGCCAGCCTACGGAGGAACACTGAAGCTTTCTTT.

This chain connects TRBV19 to TRBJ1-2, with a possible D match to TRBD1 (6 bases). Trimming left V 9 bases short and J 5 bases short, with 22 bases between. CDR1 is LNHDA, CDR2 SQIVND, per germline (reference sequence). The CDR3 covers 15 residues. Here the CDR3 reads CASGSQGKLRYGYTF. CDR3 sequence (DNA): TGTGCCAGCGGTTCACAGGGTAAACTTAGGTATGGCTACACCTTC.

The rearrangement joins TRBV7-9 to TRBJ1-1, with TRBD1 identical over 7 bases. The CDR3 spans 14 residues. Germline loops: CDR1 SEHNR, CDR2 FQNEAQ (reference sequence). Trimming removed 5 bases from V and 1 base from J; junction bases left unmatched: 4. This CDR3 reads CASSPGTANTEAFF. For the CDR3, the DNA is TGTGCCAGCAGCCCGGGGACAGCGAACACTGAAGCTTTCTTT.

This clone was counted a few times. The chain carries TRBV29-1 and TRBJ2-1, with 9 bases identical to TRBD2. J lost 1 base, V lost 8 bases, and 6 bases had no gene match. The CDR3 covers 14 residues. Germline V gene lookup returns CDR1 SQVTM and CDR2 ANQGSEA. The CDR3 reads CSSHSGSSYNEQFF. The CDR3 coding sequence is TGCAGCTCTCATAGCGGGAGTTCCTACAATGAGCAGTTCTTC.

The chain employs TRBV11-2 and TRBJ2-3; TRBD1 matches 7 bases. Germline assignment: CDR1 SGHAT and CDR2 FQNNGV. This CDR3 is built from 15 residues. Trimming removed 6 bases from V and 8 bases from J; junction bases left unmatched: 14. CDR3 DNA sequence: TGTGCCAGCAGTCCACCGAGACAGGGTAGAGGTACGCAGTATTTT. Protein product: CASSPPRQGRGTQYF.

The chain joins TRBV30 to TRBJ1-5; 8 nucleotides align to TRBD1. The V gene's germline CDR1 is GTSNPN and CDR2 SVGIG (reference sequence). V gave up 2 bases and J gave up 1 base; unmatched junction bases: 13. The CDR3 is 18 residues long. CDR3 nucleotide sequence: TGTGCCTGGAGTCCGACCGGCCAGGGGGCGATGAGCAATCAGCCCCAGCATTTT. It translates to CAWSPTGQGAMSNQPQHF.

The chain is built from TRBV5-4 and TRBJ1-1; the match to TRBD1 covers 10 bases. V shed 3 bases, J shed 2 bases, and the junction held 4 bases outside the gene matches. CDR3 length equals 15 residues. The V gene's germline CDR1 is SGHNT and CDR2 YYREEE (reference sequence). The CDR3 DNA sequence: TGTGCCAGCAGCTCACGACAGGGGGCAAACACTGAAGCTTTCTTT. This sequence encodes CASSSRQGANTEAFF.

The chain uses TRBV7-9 and TRBJ1-4; TRBD1 aligns across 8 bases. J gave up 4 bases and V 11 bases, and 9 bases lay outside the gene matches. Germline-derived CDR1 and CDR2 are SEHNR and FQNEAQ (reference sequence). This CDR3 has 14 residues. CDR3 bases: TGTGCCTCAAGAATGACAGGGGTTAATGAAAAACTGTTTTTT. This gives the protein CASRMTGVNEKLFF.

The V and J genes are TRBV2 and TRBJ1-1; perhaps TRBD1 as D (5 bases). The CDR3 extends over 15 amino acids. Trimming left V 6 bases short and J 0 bases short, with 14 bases between. Germline lookup yields CDR1 SNHLY and CDR2 FYNNEI. The CDR3 sequence: CASRKWQGMNTEAFF. The CDR3 coding sequence is TGTGCCAGCAGGAAGTGGCAGGGAATGAACACTGAAGCTTTCTTT.

This rearrangement joins TRBV27 to TRBJ2-7; 10 bases fit TRBD2. Germline CDR1 MNHEY, CDR2 SMNVEV (reference sequence). The V gene end was trimmed by 5 bases and the J gene end by 6 bases; junction bases not matched to a gene: 7. This CDR3 comprises 14 residues. CDR3 region: CASSTSGEGLEQYF. CDR3 DNA sequence: TGTGCCAGCAGTACTAGCGGGGAGGGGCTCGAGCAGTACTTC.

This clone was found once. This rearrangement joins TRBV19 to TRBJ1-2; D may be TRBD1 (6 bases). The length of the CDR3 is 13 residues. Per germline, CDR1 LNHDA and CDR2 SQIVND (reference sequence). V was clipped by 3 bases and J by 7 bases, with 12 bases between them. The CDR3 reads CASSIGGQVGYTF. CDR3 DNA: TGTGCCAGTAGTATTGGGGGCCAAGTTGGCTACACCTTC. Variable domain in full (rest from reference TRBV19 and TRBJ1-2): DGGITQSPKYLFRKEGQNVTLSCEQNLNHDAMYWYRQDPGQGLRLIYYSQIVNDFQKGDIAEGYSVSREKKESFPLTVTSAQKNPTAFYLCASSIGGQVGYTFGSGTRLTVV.

This chain joins TRBV6-1 and TRBJ1-2; 7 positions match TRBD1. V dropped 6 bases and J dropped 5; count of bases not matched to a gene: 9. Germline values: CDR1 MNHNS, CDR2 SASEGT. The CDR3 consists of 14 residues. CDR3 nucleotide sequence: TGTGCCAGCAGCTACGACAGGGTTGGGTATGGCTACACCTTC. It yields the protein CASSYDRVGYGYTF.

The V and J genes are TRBV29-1 and TRBJ1-1, with 7 bases aligning to TRBD1. The CDR3 is 12 residues long. Per the germline V gene, CDR1 is SQVTM and CDR2 is ANQGSEA. V lost 5 bases, J lost 3 bases, and 3 bases stayed unmatched. The chain's CDR3 is CSVRQGDTEAFF. The CDR3 DNA is TGCAGCGTTCGACAGGGTGACACTGAAGCTTTCTTT.

This sequence joins TRBV28 and TRBJ1-2, with a tentative D call TRBD1 (5 bases). Trimming took 8 bases from V and 7 from J, leaving 23 bases between them. CDR1 is MDHEN and CDR2 is SYDVKM in the germline V gene. The CDR3 spans 15 residues. This CDR3 is CASFPRGLAHSGYTF. The CDR3 nucleotides read TGTGCCAGCTTCCCCCGGGGGTTGGCTCACTCTGGCTACACCTTC.

This clone has just one count. The chain employs TRBV15 and TRBJ1-5; 11 nucleotides match TRBD1. Germline assignment: CDR1 LNHNV and CDR2 YYDKDF (reference sequence). V shed 0 bases, J shed 2 bases, and the junction held 15 bases outside the gene matches. CDR3 length equals 21 residues. As DNA, the CDR3 is TGTGCCACCAGCAGAGATGGAGATGGACAGGGGGCTGATTTTCGCAATCAGCCCCAGCATTTT. Translation gives CATSRDGDGQGADFRNQPQHF.

The rearrangement joins TRBV15 to TRBJ1-4, with D uncertain. This CDR3 is 14 amino acids long. V was shortened by 1 base and J by 8 bases, with 11 bases between the two germline ends. Germline V gene data show CDR1 as LNHNV and CDR2 as YYDKDF (reference sequence). The DNA of the CDR3 is TGTGCCACCAGCAGAGCCTCGTCTAGGGAAAAACTGTTTTTT. Translated, it gives CATSRASSREKLFF.

This chain uses TRBV6-5 with TRBJ1-2, with D perhaps TRBD1 (6 bases). CDR3 length: 13 residues. The germline V gene has CDR1 MNHEY and CDR2 SVGAGI. The V end lost 6 bases, the J end lost 7 bases, and 15 bases lay between the germline ends. This CDR3 reads CASRRQDVGGYTF. The CDR3, as DNA: TGTGCCAGCAGGCGACAGGACGTCGGTGGCTACACCTTC.

V usage is TRBV7-9 and J usage is TRBJ1-1; D remains ambiguous. Trimming pared 6 bases from V and 1 base from J, leaving 9 bases between. Germline CDR1 and CDR2: SEHNR and FQNEAQ (reference sequence). This CDR3 contains 13 residues. The CDR3 loop reads CASRDPGNTEAFF. For the CDR3, the DNA is TGTGCCAGCAGGGATCCAGGGAACACTGAAGCTTTCTTT.

The chain employs TRBV11-3 and TRBJ2-1; TRBD2 matches at 9 bases. CDR1 is SGHNT and CDR2 is YENEEA in the germline V gene. The CDR3 runs to 14 residues. Unmatched junction bases numbered 5, after V lost 5 bases and J lost 6 bases. The CDR3 here is CASSLSGGSNEQFF. CDR3 nucleotides: TGTGCCAGCAGCCTTAGCGGGGGTTCCAATGAGCAGTTCTTC.

This chain connects TRBV5-1 to TRBJ2-7; no clear D. V was cut by 0 bases and J by 2 bases, with 12 bases left in between. This CDR3 spans 15 amino acids. CDR1 and CDR2 from the germline V gene are SGHRS and YFSETQ. The CDR3 bases are TGCGCCAGCAGCTTGGAAGGAGTCCTTCCCTACGAGCAGTACTTC. Its translation: CASSLEGVLPYEQYF.

The rearrangement joins TRBV28 to TRBJ1-5, with D possibly TRBD1 on 6 matching bases. The CDR3 contains 15 residues. The V end was cut by 3 bases, the J end by 5 bases, with 14 bases between. From germline, CDR1 is MDHEN and CDR2 SYDVKM. The CDR3: CASSFRGGPDQPQHF. The CDR3 region has the DNA TGTGCCAGCAGTTTTAGAGGGGGTCCAGATCAGCCCCAGCATTTT. The full variable domain, rest sourced from reference TRBV28 and TRBJ1-5, is DVKVTQSSRYLVKRTGEKVFLECVQDMDHENMFWYRQDPGLGLRLIYFSYDVKMKEKGDIPEGYSVSREKKERFSLILESASTNQTSMYLCASSFRGGPDQPQHFGDGTRLSIL.

The chain couples TRBV6-6 to TRBJ2-3, with 7 bases lining up with TRBD2. CDR3 length: 14 residues. The J segment lost 4 bases and the V segment lost 4 bases, leaving 5 bases of the junction unmatched. Germline V gene lookup returns CDR1 MNHNY and CDR2 SVGAGI (reference sequence). The CDR3 DNA sequence: TGTGCCAGCAGTTTGAGGACTAGTGCAGATACGCAGTATTTT. This sequence encodes CASSLRTSADTQYF.

The CDR3 protein is CASSGDRVDTEAFF. As DNA, the CDR3 is TGTGCCAGCAGCGGGGACAGGGTGGACACTGAAGCTTTCTTT. The rearrangement links TRBV16 to TRBJ1-1; TRBD1 matches at 9 bases. J was trimmed by 3 bases and V by 5 bases; bases with no gene match: 4. CDR3 length: 14 residues. Germline CDR1 is KGHSY and CDR2 is FQNENV.

This clone was detected a few times. The genes are TRBV7-2 and TRBJ2-7, with no clear D. Between the trimmed V and J ends, which lost 1 base and 6 bases, there was a span of 7 bases. Per the germline V gene, CDR1 is SGHTA and CDR2 is FQGNSA. The CDR3 totals 12 residues. This chain's CDR3 is CASSLGTFEQYF. The CDR3 coding sequence is TGTGCCAGCAGCTTAGGTACTTTCGAGCAGTACTTC.

In this sample, this clone turned up a few times. The V and J genes are TRBV10-3 and TRBJ2-7; D perhaps matches TRBD1 (5 bases). The V gene lost 5 bases and the J gene lost 3 bases, with 8 bases spanning the gap. The germline V gene encodes CDR1 ENHRY and CDR2 SYGVKD. The CDR3 loop spans 12 amino acids. This CDR3 is CAISPRDYEQYF. The CDR3 nucleotides read TGTGCCATCAGTCCCAGGGACTACGAGCAGTACTTC.